This paragraph covers one T cell receptor (beta chain) sequence. The data belong to a study of cytomegalovirus exposure and HLA in healthy donors. Background on the study: Unique TCRs numbering around 80 million, obtained from HLA-typed donors, made up an early data release. About 79% of several hundred genotyped donors fell in the Caucasian-associated ancestry cluster.

A multiplex PCR was run with 60 Vbeta primers and 13 Jbeta primers. Clones were sequenced by immunoSEQ multiplex PCR, and TCRdb holds only the in-frame ones, with some missing. There are 180,000 or so clones in the sample; 77% occur only once, and 1.4% lies in the top ten. Sequenced material: PBMCs. The receptor was isolated from a man younger than 35 in good health and CMV-seronegative.

CDR3 region: CASSRLTGTGTEAFF. The CDR3 coding sequence is TGCGCCAGCAGCCGTCTAACAGGGACAGGCACTGAAGCTTTCTTT. The V and J genes are TRBV4-3 and TRBJ1-1, with TRBD1 identical over 8 bases. CDR1 and CDR2 from the germline V gene are LGHNA and YSLEER. CDR3 length: 15 amino acids. J gave up 4 bases and V 4 bases, and 8 bases lay outside the gene matches.